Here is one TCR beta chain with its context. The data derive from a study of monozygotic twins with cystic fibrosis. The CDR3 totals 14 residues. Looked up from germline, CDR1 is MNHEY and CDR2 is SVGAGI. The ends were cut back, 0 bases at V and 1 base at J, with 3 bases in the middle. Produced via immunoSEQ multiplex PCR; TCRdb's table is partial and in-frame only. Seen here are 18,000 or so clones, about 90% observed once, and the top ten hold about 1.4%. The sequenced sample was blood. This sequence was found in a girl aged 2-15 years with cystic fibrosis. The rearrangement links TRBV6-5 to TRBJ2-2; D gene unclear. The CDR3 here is CASSYSKNTGELFF. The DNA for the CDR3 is TGTGCCAGCAGTTACTCAAAGAACACCGGGGAGCTGTTTTTT.